The entry below gives a single TCR beta chain sequence along with its context. Its antigen is as yet unknown. These data originate in a study of T cells after yellow fever vaccination. Regarding the study as a whole: CD4 and CD8 compartments shared a small share of clonotypes, likely from convergent recombination.

Researchers made TCR cDNA using 5'RACE template switching, and this step added a universal primer site and UMIs. From the 5' RACE reads, TCRdb called clonotypes with MiXCR, one entry per CDR3 protein. This table has about 63,000 distinct CDR3 sequences, approximately 7.4% appearing once. Sample: CD8+ T cells sorted from PBMCs, taken 15 days after the yellow fever booster vaccination. This receptor was obtained from a man under 40 who received the YFV17D yellow fever vaccine.

CDR3 loop: CASSAPGAKAGELFF. The CDR3 region has the DNA TGTGCCAGCAGCGCCCCGGGAGCCAAGGCCGGGGAGCTGTTTTTT. This chain joins TRBV25-1 and TRBJ2-2, with D possibly being TRBD2 (6 bases). The V and J ends lost 6 bases and 6 bases respectively, with 17 bases between them. In germline, CDR1 is MGHDK, CDR2 SYGVNS. The CDR3 has 15 amino acids.